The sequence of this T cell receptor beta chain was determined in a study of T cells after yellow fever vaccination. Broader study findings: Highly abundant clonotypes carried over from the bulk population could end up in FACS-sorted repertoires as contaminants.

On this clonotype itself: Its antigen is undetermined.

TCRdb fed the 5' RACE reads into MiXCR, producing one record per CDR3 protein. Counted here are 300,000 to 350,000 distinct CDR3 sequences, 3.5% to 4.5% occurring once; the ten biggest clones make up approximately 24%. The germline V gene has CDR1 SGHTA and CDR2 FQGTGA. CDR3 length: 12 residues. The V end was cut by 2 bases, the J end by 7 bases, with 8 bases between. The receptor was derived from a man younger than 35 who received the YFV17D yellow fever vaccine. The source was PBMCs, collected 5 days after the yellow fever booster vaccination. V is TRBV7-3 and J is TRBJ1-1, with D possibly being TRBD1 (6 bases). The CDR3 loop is CASSLAGDEAFF. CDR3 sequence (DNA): TGTGCCAGCAGCTTAGCAGGGGATGAAGCTTTCTTT.